The 17 T cell receptor beta chains below come from one sample, sequenced in a study of early T cells in non-severe SARS-CoV-2 infection. TCRdb recomputed calls from the 5' RACE reads with MiXCR, one row per CDR3 protein. The sample contains approximately 20,000 distinct CDR3 sequences, 5.9% of which appear only once. The source material was whole blood. All receptors derive from an adult who was a healthcare worker with PCR-confirmed SARS-CoV-2 infection or an uninfected control (not recorded which).

This clonotype has ten or more counts. The CDR3 here is CSLRTGGGKLFF. Here the CDR3 DNA reads TGCAGCCTACGGACAGGGGGCGGAAAACTGTTTTTT. V usage is TRBV29-1 and J usage is TRBJ1-4, with 11 bases fitting TRBD1. Germline CDR1 reads SQVTM; CDR2 reads ANQGSEA. This CDR3 spans 12 amino acids. The trim removed 8 bases at V and 10 bases at J, leaving 6 bases unmatched.

The J gene is TRBJ2-3, the V gene TRBV13; D may be TRBD2 (5 bases). V lost 4 bases and J lost 0, with 11 bases in between. Germline V lookup: CDR1 PRHDT, CDR2 FYEKMQ (reference sequence). The CDR3 covers 15 residues. This CDR3 is CASSSREPSTDTQYF. The CDR3 nucleotides are TGTGCCAGCAGCTCTCGGGAACCTAGCACAGATACGCAGTATTTT.

This clonotype has at least ten counts. This chain's CDR3 is CASSQGGETQYF. The CDR3 DNA follows: TGTGCCAGCAGCCAAGGGGGAGAGACCCAGTACTTC. The chain joins TRBV3-1 to TRBJ2-5; D is undetermined. CDR3 size: 12 residues. The V gene lost 1 base and the J gene lost 4 bases, with 4 bases spanning the gap. Germline-derived CDR1 and CDR2 are LGHDT and YNNKEL (reference sequence).

In this sample, this clonotype turned up a few times. A much larger clone is a single base away; this may be a read error. The chain combines TRBV7-2 with TRBJ2-1; possible D gene TRBD1, 6 bases. This CDR3 is built from 12 residues. Germline V gene sequence: CDR1 SGHTA, CDR2 FQGNSA. The ends were cut back, 7 bases at V and 8 bases at J, with 12 bases in the middle. The CDR3 spells CASNSQGYEQFF. The DNA of the CDR3 is TGTGCCAGCAACTCACAGGGTTATGAGCAGTTCTTC.

This clonotype has at least ten counts. The chain links TRBV19 to TRBJ2-2; weak D call: TRBD2 (5 bases). The CDR3 loop spans 16 amino acids. Between the trimmed V and J ends, which lost 7 bases and 7 bases, there was a span of 22 bases. Germline loops: CDR1 LNHDA, CDR2 SQIVND (reference sequence). This chain's CDR3 is CASKIGVGQDIGELFF. CDR3 in DNA: TGTGCCAGTAAGATCGGGGTCGGGCAAGACATCGGGGAGCTGTTTTTT.

This clonotype occurred many times. The chain carries TRBV29-1 and TRBJ1-1; 8 positions match TRBD1. The CDR3 covers 11 residues. Germline CDR1 is SQVTM and CDR2 is ANQGSEA. Losses at the gene ends were 7 bases for V and 7 bases for J; bases not matched to a gene: 5. CDR3 coding DNA: TGCAGCGACGGGACAGGACATGAAGCTTTCTTT. Its translation is CSDGTGHEAFF.

Relative to its sample, this clonotype is medium-sized (0.01 to 0.1%). The chain recombines TRBV27 with TRBJ1-1; weak D call: TRBD1 (5 bases). Trimming stripped 8 bases from V and 1 base from J, with 14 bases between. The CDR3 consists of 14 residues. CDR1 is MNHEY and CDR2 is SMNVEV in the germline V gene (reference sequence). The CDR3 DNA reads TGTGCCAGCCGATTTATTGACAGGAACACTGAAGCTTTCTTT. Translating it yields CASRFIDRNTEAFF.

The chain uses TRBV7-8 and TRBJ2-5; no reliable D call. Trimming cost V 4 bases and J 4 bases, with 13 bases left between them. The CDR3 is 14 residues long. In germline, CDR1 is SGHVS, CDR2 FQNEAQ. The CDR3 DNA reads as TGTGCCAGCAGCTCTTCACGCAATTCAGAGACCCAGTACTTC. It yields the protein CASSSSRNSETQYF. The full variable domain, in which reference TRBV7-8 and TRBJ2-5 provide the parts outside the CDR3, is GAGVSQSPRYKVAKRGQDVALRCDPISGHVSLFWYQQALGQGPEFLTYFQNEAQLDKSGLPSDRFFAERPEGSVSTLKIQRTQQEDSAVYLCASSSSRNSETQYFGPGTRLLVL.

This clonotype was recorded many times. The chain links TRBV20-1 to TRBJ1-3, with D hard to call. Looked up from germline, CDR1 is DFQATT and CDR2 is SNEGSKA (reference sequence). Trimming removed 3 bases from V and 0 bases from J, with 15 bases in between. This CDR3 spans 16 amino acids. The CDR3 region is CSASRYTQISGNTIYF. CDR3 coding DNA: TGCAGTGCTAGTCGTTACACCCAAATCTCTGGAAACACCATATATTTT.

This clonotype was seen repeatedly, ten times or more. The CDR3 region has the DNA TGTGCCAGCAGAGAGCGGACTAGCGGGACCCTCGGGGAGCTGTTTTTT. Its translation is CASRERTSGTLGELFF. The chain has TRBV28 and TRBJ2-2; 12 bases line up with TRBD2. CDR1 and CDR2 (germline): MDHEN, SYDVKM. The length of the CDR3 is 16 residues. V lost 6 bases and J lost 7; bases outside the gene matches: 9.

Judged by abundance, this clonotype is medium-sized (0.01 to 0.1%). The chain uses TRBV19 and TRBJ2-7; TRBD2 might be the D (6 bases). CDR3 length: 13 amino acids. Trimming removed 6 bases from V and 1 base from J, with 10 bases in between. The germline V gene encodes CDR1 LNHDA and CDR2 SQIVND (reference sequence). The CDR3 sequence: CASSAGRSYEQYF. The CDR3 region has the DNA TGTGCCAGTAGCGCGGGGCGTTCCTACGAGCAGTACTTC.

The table lists this clonotype with a few counts. This chain uses TRBV7-3 with TRBJ2-2; D unclear. The CDR3 extends over 14 amino acids. Between the trimmed V and J ends, which lost 1 base and 4 bases, there was a span of 7 bases. In germline, CDR1 is SGHTA, CDR2 FQGTGA. CDR3: CASSLIWATGELFF. Here the CDR3 DNA reads TGTGCCAGCAGCTTAATTTGGGCCACCGGGGAGCTGTTTTTT.

This clonotype was detected many times. This chain joins TRBV6-4 and TRBJ2-3; possibly TRBD1 or TRBD2 for D (5 bases each). The germline gives CDR1 MRHNA, CDR2 SNTAGT. The CDR3 covers 14 residues. V gave up 5 bases and J gave up 0 bases, with 9 bases separating them. This CDR3 reads CASSQGGSTDTQYF. The CDR3 nucleotides are TGTGCCAGCAGTCAGGGCGGGAGCACAGATACGCAGTATTTT.

This clonotype was recorded at least ten times. CDR3 sequence: CASSLSRRDGYTF. CDR3 in DNA: TGTGCCAGCAGTTTATCGCGCAGGGATGGCTACACCTTC. The rearrangement links TRBV27 to TRBJ1-2; TRBD1 is a possible D gene (5 bases). V was clipped by 0 bases and J by 6 bases, with 8 bases between them. The CDR3 has 13 residues. Germline CDR1 reads MNHEY; CDR2 reads SMNVEV (reference sequence).

At least ten counts were recorded for this clonotype. CDR3: CASSSPDRSHYGYTF. The CDR3 bases are TGTGCCAGCAGTTCTCCCGACAGATCGCACTATGGCTACACCTTC. The V and J genes are TRBV6-5 and TRBJ1-2, with D perhaps TRBD1 (5 bases). Germline V gives CDR1 MNHEY, CDR2 SVGAGI. V was cut by 4 bases and J by 3 bases, with 15 bases left in between. This CDR3 region has 15 residues.

This clonotype was observed many times. The chain uses TRBV30 and TRBJ2-1, with D possibly called TRBD1 or TRBD2 (5 bases each). Trimming shortened V by 2 bases and J by 0 bases, and 11 bases separated the two germline ends. CDR3 size: 15 residues. The V gene's germline CDR1 is GTSNPN and CDR2 SVGIG (reference sequence). The CDR3 DNA reads TGTGCCTGGAGTCGGAGAGGGGCCTCCTACAATGAGCAGTTCTTC. Translation gives CAWSRRGASYNEQFF. Supplemented by reference TRBV30 and TRBJ2-1, the full variable domain reads SQTIHQWPATLVQPVGSPLSLECTVEGTSNPNLYWYRQAAGRGLQLLFYSVGIGQISSEVPQNLSASRPQDRQFILSSKKLLLSDSGFYLCAWSRRGASYNEQFFGPGTRLTVL.

This clonotype was counted at least ten times. In DNA form, the CDR3 reads TGTGCCAGCACAGGGGCAGGGGCCAACGTCCTGACTTTC. It translates to CASTGAGANVLTF. The chain couples TRBV19 to TRBJ2-6; TRBD1 agrees at 7 bases. CDR3 length: 13 amino acids. J gave up 4 bases and V 9 bases, and 3 bases lay outside the gene matches. Germline-derived CDR1 and CDR2 are LNHDA and SQIVND (reference sequence).